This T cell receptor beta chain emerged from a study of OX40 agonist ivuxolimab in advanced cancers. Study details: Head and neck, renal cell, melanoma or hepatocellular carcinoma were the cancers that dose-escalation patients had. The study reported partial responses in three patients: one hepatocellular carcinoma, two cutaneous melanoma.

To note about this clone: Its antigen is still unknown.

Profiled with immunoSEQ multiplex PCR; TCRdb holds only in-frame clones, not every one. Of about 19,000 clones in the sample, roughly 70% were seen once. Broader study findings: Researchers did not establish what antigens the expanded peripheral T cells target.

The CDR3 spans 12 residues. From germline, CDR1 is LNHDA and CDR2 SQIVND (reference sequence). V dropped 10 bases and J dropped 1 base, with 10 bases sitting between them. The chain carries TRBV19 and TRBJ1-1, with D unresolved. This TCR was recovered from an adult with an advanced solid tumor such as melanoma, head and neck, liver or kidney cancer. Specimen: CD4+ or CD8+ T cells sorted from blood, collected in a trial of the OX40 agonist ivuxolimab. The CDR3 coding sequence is TGTGCCACCGGACTTGGGAACACTGAAGCTTTCTTT. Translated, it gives CATGLGNTEAFF.